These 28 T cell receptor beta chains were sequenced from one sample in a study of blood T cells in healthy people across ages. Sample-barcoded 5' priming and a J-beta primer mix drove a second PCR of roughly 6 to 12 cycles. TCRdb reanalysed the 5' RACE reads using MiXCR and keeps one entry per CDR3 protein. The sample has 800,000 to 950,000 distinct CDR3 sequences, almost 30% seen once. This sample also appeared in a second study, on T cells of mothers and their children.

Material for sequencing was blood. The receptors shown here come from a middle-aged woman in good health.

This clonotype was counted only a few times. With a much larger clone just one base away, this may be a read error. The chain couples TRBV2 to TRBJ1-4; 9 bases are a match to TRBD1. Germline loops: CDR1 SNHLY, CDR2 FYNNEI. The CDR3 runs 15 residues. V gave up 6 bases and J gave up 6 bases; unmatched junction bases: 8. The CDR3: CASSGTWTGDEKLFF. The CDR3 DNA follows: TGTGCCAGCAGCGGCACTTGGACAGGGGATGAAAAACTGTTTTTT.

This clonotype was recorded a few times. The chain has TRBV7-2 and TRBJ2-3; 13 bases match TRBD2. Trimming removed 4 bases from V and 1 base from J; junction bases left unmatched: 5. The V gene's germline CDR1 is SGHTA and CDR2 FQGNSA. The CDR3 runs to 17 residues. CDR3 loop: CASSSGLAGARTDTQYF. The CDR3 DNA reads TGTGCCAGCAGCTCAGGACTAGCGGGGGCCCGCACAGATACGCAGTATTTT.

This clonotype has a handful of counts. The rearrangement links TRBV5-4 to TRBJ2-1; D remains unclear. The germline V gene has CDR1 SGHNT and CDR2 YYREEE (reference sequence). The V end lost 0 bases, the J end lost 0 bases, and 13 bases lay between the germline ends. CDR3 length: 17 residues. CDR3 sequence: CASSLGSPVSSYNEQFF. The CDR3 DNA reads TGTGCCAGCAGCTTGGGTAGCCCGGTTAGCTCCTACAATGAGCAGTTCTTC. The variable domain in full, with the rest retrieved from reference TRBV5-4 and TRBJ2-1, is ETGVTQSPTHLIKTRGQQVTLRCSSQSGHNTVSWYQQALGQGPQFIFQYYREEENGRGNFPPRFSGLQFPNYSSELNVNALELDDSALYLCASSLGSPVSSYNEQFFGPGTRLTVL.

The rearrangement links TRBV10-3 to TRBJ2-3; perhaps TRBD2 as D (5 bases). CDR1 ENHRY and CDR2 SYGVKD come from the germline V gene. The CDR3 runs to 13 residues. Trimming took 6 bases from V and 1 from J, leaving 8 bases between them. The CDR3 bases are TGTGCCATCAGGGGAGTTGGCACAGATACGCAGTATTTT. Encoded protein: CAIRGVGTDTQYF.

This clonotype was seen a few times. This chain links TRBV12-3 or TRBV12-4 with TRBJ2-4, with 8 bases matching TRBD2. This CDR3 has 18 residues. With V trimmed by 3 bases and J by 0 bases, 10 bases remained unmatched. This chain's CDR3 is CASSFSRLAGLAKNIQYF. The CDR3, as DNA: TGTGCCAGCAGTTTTAGTCGGTTAGCGGGATTAGCCAAAAACATTCAGTACTTC.

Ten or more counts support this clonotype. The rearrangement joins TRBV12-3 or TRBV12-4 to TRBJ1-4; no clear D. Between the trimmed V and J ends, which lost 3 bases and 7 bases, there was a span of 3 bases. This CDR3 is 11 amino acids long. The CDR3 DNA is TGTGCCAGCAGTTTCAGTGAAAAACTGTTTTTT. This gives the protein CASSFSEKLFF.

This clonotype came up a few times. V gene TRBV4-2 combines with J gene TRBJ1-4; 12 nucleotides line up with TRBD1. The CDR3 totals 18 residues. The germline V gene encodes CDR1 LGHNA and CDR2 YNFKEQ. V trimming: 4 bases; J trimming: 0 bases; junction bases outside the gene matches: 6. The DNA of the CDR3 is TGTGCCAGCAGCCGGAGAGGGACAGGGGGCTCAACTAATGAAAAACTGTTTTTT. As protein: CASSRRGTGGSTNEKLFF.

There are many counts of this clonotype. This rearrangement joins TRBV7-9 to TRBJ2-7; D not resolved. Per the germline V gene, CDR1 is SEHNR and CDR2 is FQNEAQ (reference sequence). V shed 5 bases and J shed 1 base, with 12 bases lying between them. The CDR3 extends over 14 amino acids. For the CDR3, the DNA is TGTGCCAGCAGCGGCCGGACGGGTTCCTACGAGCAGTACTTC. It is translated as CASSGRTGSYEQYF. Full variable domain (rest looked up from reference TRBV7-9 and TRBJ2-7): DTGVSQNPRHKITKRGQNVTFRCDPISEHNRLYWYRQTLGQGPEFLTYFQNEAQLEKSRLLSDRFSAERPKGSFSTLEIQRTEQGDSAMYLCASSGRTGSYEQYFGPGTRLTVT.

The CDR3 coding sequence is TGTGCCAGCAGCGTAGGTCGGGGGTCCAATTCACCCCTCCACTTT. This translates into CASSVGRGSNSPLHF. The chain couples TRBV9 to TRBJ1-6; TRBD1 might be the D (5 bases). CDR1 and CDR2 from the germline V gene are SGDLS and YYNGEE. This CDR3 comprises 15 residues. V was pared by 0 bases and J by 7 bases, with 11 bases between.

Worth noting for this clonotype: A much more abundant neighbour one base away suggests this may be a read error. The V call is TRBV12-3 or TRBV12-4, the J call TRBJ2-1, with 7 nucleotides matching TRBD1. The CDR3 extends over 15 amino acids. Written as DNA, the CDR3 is TGTACCAGCAGATCCGACAGGGCTTCCTACAATGAGCAGTTCTTC. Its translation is CTSRSDRASYNEQFF.

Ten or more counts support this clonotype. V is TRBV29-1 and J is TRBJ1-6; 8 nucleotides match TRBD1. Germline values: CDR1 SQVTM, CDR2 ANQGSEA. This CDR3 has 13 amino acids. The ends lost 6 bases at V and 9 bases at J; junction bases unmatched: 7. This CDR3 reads CSVTTGVGSPLHF. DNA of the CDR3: TGCAGCGTAACGACAGGGGTTGGTTCACCCCTCCACTTT.

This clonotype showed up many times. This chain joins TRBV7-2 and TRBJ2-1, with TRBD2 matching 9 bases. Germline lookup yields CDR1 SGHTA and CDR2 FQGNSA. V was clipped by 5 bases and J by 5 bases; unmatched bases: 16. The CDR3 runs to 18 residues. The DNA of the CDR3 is TGTGCCAGCAGCACTAAGTATATATGGCGGGGGGGCAACAATGAGCAGTTCTTC. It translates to CASSTKYIWRGGNNEQFF.

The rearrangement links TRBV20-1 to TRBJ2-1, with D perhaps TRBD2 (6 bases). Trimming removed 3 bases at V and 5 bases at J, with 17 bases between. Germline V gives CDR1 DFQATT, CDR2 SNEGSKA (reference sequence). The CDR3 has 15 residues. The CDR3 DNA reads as TGCAGTGCTAGGATGGACTACCACCCGCACAATGAGCAGTTCTTC. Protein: CSARMDYHPHNEQFF.

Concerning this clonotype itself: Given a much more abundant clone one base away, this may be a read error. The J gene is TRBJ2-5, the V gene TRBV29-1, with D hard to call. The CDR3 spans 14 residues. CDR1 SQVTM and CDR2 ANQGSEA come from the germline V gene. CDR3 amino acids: CGVEGSAKGETQYF. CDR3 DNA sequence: TGCGGCGTTGAAGGGTCCGCTAAGGGAGAGACCCAGTACTTC.

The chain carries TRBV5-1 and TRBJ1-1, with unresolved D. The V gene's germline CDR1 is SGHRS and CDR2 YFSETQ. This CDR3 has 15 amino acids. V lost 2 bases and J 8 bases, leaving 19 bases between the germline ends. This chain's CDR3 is CASSFWIAGRSEAFF. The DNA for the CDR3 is TGCGCCAGCAGCTTTTGGATTGCGGGCCGCTCAGAAGCTTTCTTT.

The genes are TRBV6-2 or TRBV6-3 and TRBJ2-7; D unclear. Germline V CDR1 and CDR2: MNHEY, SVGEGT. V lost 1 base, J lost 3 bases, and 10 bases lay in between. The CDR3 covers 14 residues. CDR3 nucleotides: TGTGCCAGCAGTTACTTTCCAGACCTCTACGAGCAGTACTTC. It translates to CASSYFPDLYEQYF.

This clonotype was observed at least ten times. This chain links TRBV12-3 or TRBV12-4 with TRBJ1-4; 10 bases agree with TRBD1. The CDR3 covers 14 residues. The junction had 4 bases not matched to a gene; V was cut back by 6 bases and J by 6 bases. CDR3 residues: CASSFGTGDEKLFF. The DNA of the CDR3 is TGTGCCAGCAGCTTCGGGACAGGGGATGAAAAACTGTTTTTT.

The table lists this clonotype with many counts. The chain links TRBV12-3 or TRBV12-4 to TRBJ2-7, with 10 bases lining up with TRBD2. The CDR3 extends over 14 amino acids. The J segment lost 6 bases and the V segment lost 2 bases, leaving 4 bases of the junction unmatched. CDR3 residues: CASSLTSGEVEQYF. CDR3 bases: TGTGCCAGCAGTTTAACTAGCGGGGAGGTCGAGCAGTACTTC.

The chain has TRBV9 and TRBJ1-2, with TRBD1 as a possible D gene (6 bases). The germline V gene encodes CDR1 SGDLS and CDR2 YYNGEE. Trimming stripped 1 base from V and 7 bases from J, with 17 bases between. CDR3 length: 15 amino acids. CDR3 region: CASSVSLSGAGGYTF. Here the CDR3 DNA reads TGTGCCAGCAGCGTATCGCTCTCGGGGGCGGGTGGCTACACCTTC. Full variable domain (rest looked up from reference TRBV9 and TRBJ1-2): DSGVTQTPKHLITATGQRVTLRCSPRSGDLSVYWYQQSLDQGLQFLIQYYNGEERAKGNILERFSAQQFPDLHSELNLSSLELGDSALYFCASSVSLSGAGGYTFGSGTRLTVV.

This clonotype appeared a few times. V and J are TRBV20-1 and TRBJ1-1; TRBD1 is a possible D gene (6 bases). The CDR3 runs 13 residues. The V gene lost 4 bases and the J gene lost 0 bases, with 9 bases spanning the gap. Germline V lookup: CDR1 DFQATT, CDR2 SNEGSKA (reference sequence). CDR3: CSAKDRVNTEAFF. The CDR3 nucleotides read TGCAGTGCTAAGGACAGAGTGAACACTGAAGCTTTCTTT.

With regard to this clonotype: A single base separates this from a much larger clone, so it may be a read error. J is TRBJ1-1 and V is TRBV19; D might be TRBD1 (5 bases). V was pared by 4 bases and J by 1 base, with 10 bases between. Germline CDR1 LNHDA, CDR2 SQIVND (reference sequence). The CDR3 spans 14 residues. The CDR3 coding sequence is TGTGCCAGTAGTAGTTACGGGGCGAACACTGAAGCTTTCTTT. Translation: CASSSYGANTEAFF.

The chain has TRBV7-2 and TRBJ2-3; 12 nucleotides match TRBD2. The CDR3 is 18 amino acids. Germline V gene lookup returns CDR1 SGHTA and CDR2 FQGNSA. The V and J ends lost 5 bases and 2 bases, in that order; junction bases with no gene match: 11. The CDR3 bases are TGTGCCAGCAGCCCCCGCCCAACTAGCGGGGGGTACACAGATACGCAGTATTTT. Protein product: CASSPRPTSGGYTDTQYF.

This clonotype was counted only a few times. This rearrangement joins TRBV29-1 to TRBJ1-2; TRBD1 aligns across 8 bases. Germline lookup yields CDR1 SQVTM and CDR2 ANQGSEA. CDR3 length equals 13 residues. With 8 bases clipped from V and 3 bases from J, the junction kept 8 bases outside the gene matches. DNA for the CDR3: TGCAGCATTCTGACAGGGGATGACTATGGCTACACCTTC. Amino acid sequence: CSILTGDDYGYTF.

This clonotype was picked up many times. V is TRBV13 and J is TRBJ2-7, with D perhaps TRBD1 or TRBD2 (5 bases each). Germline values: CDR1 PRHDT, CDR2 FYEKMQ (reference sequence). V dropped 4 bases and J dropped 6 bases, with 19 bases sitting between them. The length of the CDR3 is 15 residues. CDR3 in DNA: TGTGCCAGCAGCTCGACTTTTTGGGCGAGGGGCGAGCAGTACTTC. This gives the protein CASSSTFWARGEQYF.

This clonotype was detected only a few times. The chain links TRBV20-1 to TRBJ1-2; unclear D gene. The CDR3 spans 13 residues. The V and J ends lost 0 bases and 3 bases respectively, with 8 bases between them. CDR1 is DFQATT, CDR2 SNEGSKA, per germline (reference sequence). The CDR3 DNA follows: TGCAGTGCTAGAGATCAGGAGCACTATGGCTACACCTTC. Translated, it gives CSARDQEHYGYTF.

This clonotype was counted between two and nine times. CDR3 in amino acids: CSATTGTGANVLTF. The CDR3 DNA follows: TGCAGTGCCACTACAGGGACGGGGGCCAACGTCCTGACTTTC. The V call is TRBV20-1, the J call TRBJ2-6; D possibly corresponds to TRBD1 (6 bases). Germline V lookup: CDR1 DFQATT, CDR2 SNEGSKA (reference sequence). V lost 6 bases and J lost 4, with 13 bases in between. This CDR3 is built from 14 residues.

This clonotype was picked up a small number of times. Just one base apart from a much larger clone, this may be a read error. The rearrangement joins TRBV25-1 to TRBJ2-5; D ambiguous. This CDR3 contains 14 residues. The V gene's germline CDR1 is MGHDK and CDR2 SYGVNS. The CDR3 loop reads CASSLTETQEPQYF. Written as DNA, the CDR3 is TGTGCCAGCAGTCTCACAGAAACCCAAGAGCCCCAGTACTTC.

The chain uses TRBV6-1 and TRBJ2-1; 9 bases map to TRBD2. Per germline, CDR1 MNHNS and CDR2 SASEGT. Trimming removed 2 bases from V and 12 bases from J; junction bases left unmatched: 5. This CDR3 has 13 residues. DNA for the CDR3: TGTGCCAGCAGTGAACATTTGACTAGCGGGCAGTTCTTC. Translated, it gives CASSEHLTSGQFF.